This T cell receptor (beta chain) was observed in a study of Graves' ophthalmopathy and Graves' hyperthyroidism. The CDR3 is made up of 14 amino acids. Germline CDR1 and CDR2: WNHNN and SYGVQD (reference sequence). V lost 8 bases to trimming and J lost 5 bases, with 15 bases between them. This clonotype was found many times. TCR beta CDR3 regions were amplified from RNA transcripts. The first round was an RT-PCR with HTBI primers, and the second round was a multiplex PCR. TCRdb analysed the multiplex PCR reads with MiXCR anew, one entry per CDR3 protein. Of 450,000 to 600,000 distinct CDR3 sequences in the sample, about 35% were seen once.

Sequencing used peripheral blood or thyroid tissue (not recorded which). The origin of this receptor is an adult man with Graves' hyperthyroidism. V gene TRBV10-1 combines with J gene TRBJ2-2; D call uncertain. The CDR3 is CASSPKALTGELFF. CDR3 DNA: TGCGCCAGCTCCCCTAAGGCACTTACCGGGGAGCTGTTTTTT.